At least ten counts were recorded for the clone carrying this T cell receptor beta chain. What it recognizes is unknown. This CDR3 is 13 amino acids long. Germline V gene lookup returns CDR1 LNHNV and CDR2 YYDKDF (reference sequence). Between the trimmed V and J ends, which lost 0 bases and 5 bases, there was a span of 7 bases. The data originate from a study of T cell repertoires in cytomegalovirus infection. Study summary: An indication of both CMV infection and matching HLA type came from public TCR beta signatures. General study points: Ex vivo responses were dominated by HLA-C-restricted CMV-specific TCR beta clonotypes. Public TCR beta family frequency separated CMV-and-HLA carriers, including in an independent cohort.

TCRdb processed the reads anew with MiXCR; each CDR3 protein has one entry. Of over 450,000 distinct CDR3 sequences in the sample, about 11% were seen once. The chain has TRBV15 and TRBJ1-1; no reliable D call. The clonotype originates from a human donor in good health (CMV status not recorded). Some clones in this sample may be carry-over from other donors' samples. The specimen was PBMCs. The CDR3 bases are TGTGCCACCAGCAGAGATCGGTTAACTGAAGCTTTCTTT. Translation gives CATSRDRLTEAFF.